Listed here are 25 T cell receptor beta chains from one sample, sequenced in a study of memory CD4+ T cells and cytomegalovirus serostatus. The assay was immunoSEQ multiplex PCR, and TCRdb's table has in-frame clones only and misses some. The sample has approximately 50,000 clones, about 73% seen once. Single viable CD3+CD4+CD8-CD45RO+ cells were sorted as the memory CD4+ T cells. The specimen sequenced was memory CD4+ T cells from blood. The receptors originated from an adult in good health and CMV-seropositive.

The chain is built from TRBV19 and TRBJ1-4; D is undetermined. The CDR3 sequence is 13 residues long. With 5 bases removed from V and 10 bases from J, the gap between germline ends came to 14 bases. The germline V gene has CDR1 LNHDA and CDR2 SQIVND (reference sequence). CDR3 coding DNA: TGTGCCAGTAGTGTAGCCGATACGGGAAAACTGTTTTTT. This sequence encodes CASSVADTGKLFF.

V is TRBV7-2 and J is TRBJ2-5, with TRBD1 as a possible D gene (5 bases). The CDR3 extends over 13 amino acids. Looked up from germline, CDR1 is SGHTA and CDR2 is FQGNSA. The V gene lost 5 bases and the J gene lost 1 base, with 8 bases spanning the gap. The CDR3 sequence is CASSIDSQETQYF. CDR3 sequence (DNA): TGTGCCAGCAGCATCGACAGCCAAGAGACCCAGTACTTC.

This clone was counted only a few times. This chain uses TRBV2 with TRBJ1-1, with D hard to call. V was trimmed by 6 bases and J by 1 base, leaving 12 bases between them. The length of the CDR3 is 14 residues. Per germline, CDR1 SNHLY and CDR2 FYNNEI. CDR3 bases: TGTGCCAGCAGGGGAAGAATGGAGAACACTGAAGCTTTCTTT. Its translation is CASRGRMENTEAFF.

V is TRBV11-2 and J is TRBJ2-1, with D perhaps being TRBD1 or TRBD2 (5 bases each). This CDR3 region has 12 residues. Trimming cost V 8 bases and J 15 bases, with 20 bases left between them. Germline assignment: CDR1 SGHAT and CDR2 FQNNGV. This CDR3 is CASDLRGGGTFF. In DNA form, the CDR3 reads TGTGCCAGCGACCTCCGCGGAGGTGGGACGTTCTTC.

This chain joins TRBV2 and TRBJ2-3; no clear D gene. The CDR3 runs 13 residues. Germline loops: CDR1 SNHLY, CDR2 FYNNEI. The ends were cut back, 7 bases at V and 2 bases at J, with 10 bases in the middle. CDR3 sequence (DNA): TGTGCCAGCATTGGTCGGGCCACAGATACGCAGTATTTT. It yields the protein CASIGRATDTQYF. Full variable domain (outside the CDR3, taken from reference TRBV2 and TRBJ2-3): EPEVTQTPSHQVTQMGQEVILRCVPISNHLYFYWYRQILGQKVEFLVSFYNNEISEKSEIFDDQFSVERPDGSNFTLKIRSTKLEDSAMYFCASIGRATDTQYFGPGTRLTVL.

The V and J genes are TRBV7-2 and TRBJ2-4; D call uncertain. The CDR3 consists of 8 residues. V lost 4 bases and J lost 12, with 1 base in between. Germline CDR1 and CDR2: SGHTA and FQGNSA. The CDR3 DNA reads TGTGCCAGCAGCTCTCAGTACTTC. Amino acid sequence: CASSSQYF. The entire variable domain, with the rest obtained from reference TRBV7-2 and TRBJ2-4, is as follows: GAGVSQSPSNKVTEKGKDVELRCDPISGHTALYWYRQSLGQGLEFLIYFQGNSAPDKSGLPSDRFSAERTGGSVSTLTIQRTQQEDSAVYLCASSSQYFGAGTRLSVL.

The rearrangement links TRBV6-4 to TRBJ2-7, with D possibly TRBD1 on 5 matching bases. V lost 10 bases, J lost 5 bases, and 15 bases lay in between. This CDR3 comprises 12 residues. Germline V lookup: CDR1 MRHNA, CDR2 SNTAGT. CDR3 region: CATWGRGHEQYF. In DNA, the CDR3 is TGTGCCACATGGGGTAGGGGTCACGAGCAGTACTTC.

J is TRBJ1-1 and V is TRBV6-6, with D possibly TRBD1 on 5 matching bases. The V gene's germline CDR1 is MNHNY and CDR2 SVGAGI (reference sequence). Deletions cut 6 bases from V and 8 bases from J, with 13 bases between. The CDR3 totals 12 residues. The CDR3 protein is CASRSGHGEAFF. Written as DNA, the CDR3 is TGTGCCAGCAGGAGCGGACATGGGGAAGCTTTCTTT.

The V and J genes are TRBV6-5 and TRBJ2-1; possibly TRBD2 for D (5 bases). The CDR3 totals 15 residues. V dropped 2 bases and J dropped 10 bases, with 18 bases sitting between them. Germline assignment: CDR1 MNHEY and CDR2 SVGAGI. CDR3 coding DNA: TGTGCCAGCAGTTACGAGGGAGCCGGCGCCAGGGAGCAGTTCTTC. Its protein product is CASSYEGAGAREQFF.

The rearrangement joins TRBV19 to TRBJ1-1; no clear D gene. The V gene lost 6 bases and the J gene lost 2 bases, with 7 bases spanning the gap. The CDR3 is made up of 12 amino acids. Germline-derived CDR1 and CDR2 are LNHDA and SQIVND (reference sequence). CDR3 sequence: CASRILNTEAFF. The CDR3 region has the DNA TGTGCCAGTAGGATACTTAACACTGAAGCTTTCTTT.

The V and J genes are TRBV7-2 and TRBJ2-1; 7 bases agree with TRBD2. This CDR3 is built from 13 residues. Germline CDR1 is SGHTA and CDR2 is FQGNSA. V dropped 3 bases and J dropped 9; count of bases not matched to a gene: 5. CDR3 amino acids: CASSFSTSSEQFF. The DNA for the CDR3 is TGTGCCAGCAGCTTCTCGACTAGCAGTGAGCAGTTCTTC.

This clone was detected a few times. The chain carries TRBV28 and TRBJ1-5; D is ambiguous. Germline values: CDR1 MDHEN, CDR2 SYDVKM. V gave up 6 bases and J gave up 5 bases, with 20 bases separating them. This CDR3 has 16 residues. The CDR3 DNA reads as TGTGCCAGCAGCCTTTCGTCCGGGATTGTCTATCAGCCCCAGCATTTT. Encoded protein: CASSLSSGIVYQPQHF.

The rearrangement links TRBV28 to TRBJ2-1, with 7 bases identical to TRBD1. J was trimmed by 2 bases and V by 7 bases; bases with no gene match: 11. Germline CDR1 is MDHEN and CDR2 is SYDVKM. The CDR3 loop spans 16 amino acids. The CDR3 spells CASTPHWTGTYNEQFF. The CDR3 nucleotides are TGTGCCAGCACTCCCCATTGGACAGGAACCTACAATGAGCAGTTCTTC.

The V and J genes are TRBV4-2 and TRBJ1-2, with no clear D. Germline assignment: CDR1 LGHNA and CDR2 YNFKEQ. The CDR3 sequence is 16 residues long. V lost 0 bases, J lost 3 bases, and 14 bases lay in between. As DNA, the CDR3 is TGTGCCAGCAGCCAAGATGAGACGGGAGCCGACTATGGCTACACCTTC. Translating gives CASSQDETGADYGYTF.

The chain employs TRBV7-8 and TRBJ2-5; 9 bases fit TRBD2. The ends lost 1 base at V and 3 bases at J; junction bases unmatched: 3. CDR1 SGHVS and CDR2 FQNEAQ come from the germline V gene. The CDR3 has 15 amino acids. CDR3 loop: CASSLDPSGEETQYF. In DNA, the CDR3 is TGTGCCAGCAGCTTAGACCCTAGCGGGGAAGAGACCCAGTACTTC.

The V gene is TRBV15, the J gene TRBJ1-4; the D is unclear. Germline V gene sequence: CDR1 LNHNV, CDR2 YYDKDF (reference sequence). The V end was cut by 1 base, the J end by 6 bases, with 6 bases between. The CDR3 length is 13 residues. This CDR3 is CATSRAQYEKLFF. In DNA, the CDR3 is TGTGCCACCAGCAGAGCGCAATATGAAAAACTGTTTTTT. The full variable domain, its missing parts supplied by reference TRBV15 and TRBJ1-4, is DAMVIQNPRYQVTQFGKPVTLSCSQTLNHNVMYWYQQKSSQAPKLLFHYYDKDFNNEADTPDNFQSRRPNTSFCFLDIRSPGLGDTAMYLCATSRAQYEKLFFGSGTQLSVL.

The J gene is TRBJ1-1, the V gene TRBV25-1; possibly TRBD1 for D (6 bases). Between the trimmed V and J ends, which lost 5 bases and 0 bases, there was a span of 22 bases. This CDR3 contains 18 residues. Germline lookup yields CDR1 MGHDK and CDR2 SYGVNS. The CDR3 sequence: CASSISLGGSIMNTEAFF. Here the CDR3 DNA reads TGTGCCAGCAGTATTAGCCTAGGGGGGTCAATTATGAACACTGAAGCTTTCTTT.

V is TRBV5-4 and J is TRBJ1-2; 8 bases are shared with TRBD1. J was trimmed by 8 bases and V by 0 bases; bases with no gene match: 15. The germline CDR1 and CDR2 sequences are SGHNT and YYREEE (reference sequence). The CDR3 is 17 amino acids. The CDR3 nucleotides are TGTGCCAGCAGCTTGGTTCCACCAGGACAGGGAGGGGAGGGCTACACCTTC. Translated, it gives CASSLVPPGQGGEGYTF.

The chain carries TRBV4-2 and TRBJ2-3, with D possibly TRBD2 on 7 matching bases. The germline gives CDR1 LGHNA, CDR2 YNFKEQ. This CDR3 has 18 amino acids. V lost 2 bases, J lost 6 bases, and 24 bases lay in between. Here the CDR3 DNA reads TGTGCCAGCAGCCAACCCTTGAGGGGGGCGGGAGAGTCGGATACGCAGTATTTT. This encodes CASSQPLRGAGESDTQYF.

This clone was seen a handful of times. The genes are TRBV5-1 and TRBJ1-4; D unresolved. CDR1 is SGHRS, CDR2 YFSETQ, per germline. Trimming stripped 0 bases from V and 4 bases from J, with 7 bases between. The CDR3 runs to 14 residues. The CDR3 DNA reads TGCGCCAGCAGCTTGGATGGACTTAATGAAAAACTGTTTTTT. Encoded protein: CASSLDGLNEKLFF. Drawing the rest from reference TRBV5-1 and TRBJ1-4, the complete variable domain is KAGVTQTPRYLIKTRGQQVTLSCSPISGHRSVSWYQQTPGQGLQFLFEYFSETQRNKGNFPGRFSGRQFSNSRSEMNVSTLELGDSALYLCASSLDGLNEKLFFGSGTQLSVL.

The chain uses TRBV6-5 and TRBJ1-5; D may be TRBD1 (5 bases). This CDR3 has 14 amino acids. From germline, CDR1 is MNHEY and CDR2 SVGAGI. Deletions cut 2 bases from V and 6 bases from J, with 11 bases between. DNA of the CDR3: TGTGCCAGCAGTTACGGGGGGGTAGGTCAGCCCCAGCATTTT. Amino acid sequence: CASSYGGVGQPQHF.

The CDR3: CASSLEQGGSGAKNIQYF. The CDR3 DNA is TGTGCCAGCAGCCTTGAGCAGGGCGGGAGCGGTGCCAAAAACATTCAGTACTTC. The chain uses TRBV11-3 and TRBJ2-4; TRBD2 agrees at 7 bases. Germline CDR1 reads SGHNT; CDR2 reads YENEEA. The trim removed 5 bases at V and 1 base at J, leaving 14 bases unmatched. This CDR3 region has 18 residues.

In DNA form, the CDR3 reads TGTGCCTGGAGTGTACATGTCACAGGGGGCTATGGCTACACCTTC. Translating gives CAWSVHVTGGYGYTF. The chain carries TRBV30 and TRBJ1-2; 8 positions match TRBD1. Trimming removed 0 bases from V and 4 bases from J; junction bases left unmatched: 7. The CDR3 runs 15 residues. Germline CDR1 reads GTSNPN; CDR2 reads SVGIG (reference sequence).

The V gene is TRBV14, the J gene TRBJ2-1, with 12 bases fitting TRBD2. The CDR3 extends over 17 amino acids. The V gene's germline CDR1 is SGHDN and CDR2 FVKESK. V gave up 4 bases and J gave up 0 bases; unmatched junction bases: 4. The CDR3 here is CASSPWTSGASYNEQFF. CDR3 in DNA: TGTGCCAGCAGCCCGTGGACTAGCGGGGCCTCCTACAATGAGCAGTTCTTC.

The chain combines TRBV28 with TRBJ1-5; D gene uncertain. V dropped 3 bases and J dropped 6 bases, with 12 bases sitting between them. Germline assignment: CDR1 MDHEN and CDR2 SYDVKM. The CDR3 loop spans 14 amino acids. CDR3 region: CASSLRRLAQPQHF. In DNA, the CDR3 is TGTGCCAGCAGTTTGAGACGGCTCGCTCAGCCCCAGCATTTT.